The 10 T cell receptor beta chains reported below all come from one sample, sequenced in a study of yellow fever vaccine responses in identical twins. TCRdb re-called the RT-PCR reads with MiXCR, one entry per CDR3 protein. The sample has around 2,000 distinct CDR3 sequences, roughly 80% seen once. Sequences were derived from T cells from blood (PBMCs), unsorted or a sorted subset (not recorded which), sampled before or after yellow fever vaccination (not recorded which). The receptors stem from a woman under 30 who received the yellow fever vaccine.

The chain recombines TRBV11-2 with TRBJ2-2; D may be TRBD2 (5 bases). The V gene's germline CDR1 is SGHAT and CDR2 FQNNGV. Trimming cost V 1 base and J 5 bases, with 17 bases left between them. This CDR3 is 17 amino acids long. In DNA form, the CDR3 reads TGTGCCAGCAGCTTAGGTTCGACGGGGAAGGGTACCGGGGAGCTGTTTTTT. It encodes CASSLGSTGKGTGELFF.

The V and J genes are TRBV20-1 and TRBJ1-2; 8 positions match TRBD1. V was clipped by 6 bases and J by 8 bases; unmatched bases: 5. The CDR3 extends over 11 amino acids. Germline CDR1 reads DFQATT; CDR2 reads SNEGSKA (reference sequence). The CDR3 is CSARGRAGYTF. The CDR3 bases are TGCAGTGCCAGGGGGCGGGCGGGCTACACCTTC.

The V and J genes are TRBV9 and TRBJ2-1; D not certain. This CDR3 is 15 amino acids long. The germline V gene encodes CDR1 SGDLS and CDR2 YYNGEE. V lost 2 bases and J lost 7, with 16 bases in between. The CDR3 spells CASSVSPSILNEQFF. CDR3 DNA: TGTGCCAGCAGCGTCAGTCCCTCCATTTTGAATGAGCAGTTCTTC.

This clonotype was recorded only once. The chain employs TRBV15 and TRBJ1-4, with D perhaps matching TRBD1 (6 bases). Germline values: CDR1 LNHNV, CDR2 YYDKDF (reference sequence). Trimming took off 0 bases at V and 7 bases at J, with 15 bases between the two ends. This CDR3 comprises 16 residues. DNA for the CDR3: TGTGCCACCAGCAGAGATTGGGGGGCGGGGGCTGAAAAACTGTTTTTT. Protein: CATSRDWGAGAEKLFF.

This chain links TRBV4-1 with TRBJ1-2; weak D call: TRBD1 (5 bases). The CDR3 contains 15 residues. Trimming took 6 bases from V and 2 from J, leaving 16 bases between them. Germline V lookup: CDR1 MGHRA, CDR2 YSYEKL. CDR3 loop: CASRPVGTENYGYTF. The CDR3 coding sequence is TGCGCCAGCAGACCGGTAGGGACGGAGAACTATGGCTACACCTTC.

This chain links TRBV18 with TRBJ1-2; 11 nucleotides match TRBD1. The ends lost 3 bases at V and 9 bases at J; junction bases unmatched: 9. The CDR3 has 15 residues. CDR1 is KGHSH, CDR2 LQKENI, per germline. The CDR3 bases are TGTGCCAGCTCACCTGGACAGGGGGCGCAGAATCGCTACACCTTC. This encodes CASSPGQGAQNRYTF.

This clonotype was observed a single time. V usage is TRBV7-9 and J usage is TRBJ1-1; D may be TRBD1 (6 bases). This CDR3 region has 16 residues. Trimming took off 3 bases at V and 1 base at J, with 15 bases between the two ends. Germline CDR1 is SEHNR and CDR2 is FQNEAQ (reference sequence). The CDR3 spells CASSFTGGWGNTEAFF. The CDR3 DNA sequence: TGTGCCAGCAGCTTTACGGGGGGCTGGGGGAACACTGAAGCTTTCTTT.

Here the CDR3 DNA reads TGTGCCAGCAGCTTAGTAGGAAGAGGGAACGAAAAACTGTTTTTT. This sequence encodes CASSLVGRGNEKLFF. The genes are TRBV11-3 and TRBJ1-4; D ambiguous. Germline-derived CDR1 and CDR2 are SGHNT and YENEEA. V lost 1 base, J lost 8 bases, and 14 bases lay in between. CDR3 length: 15 residues.

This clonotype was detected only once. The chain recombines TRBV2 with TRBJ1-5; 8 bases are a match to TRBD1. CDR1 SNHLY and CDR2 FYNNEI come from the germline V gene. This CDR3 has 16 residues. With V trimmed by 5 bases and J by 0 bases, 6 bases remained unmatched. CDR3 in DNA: TGTGCCAGCAGTCCACACAGGGGGAATAGCAATCAGCCCCAGCATTTT. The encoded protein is CASSPHRGNSNQPQHF.

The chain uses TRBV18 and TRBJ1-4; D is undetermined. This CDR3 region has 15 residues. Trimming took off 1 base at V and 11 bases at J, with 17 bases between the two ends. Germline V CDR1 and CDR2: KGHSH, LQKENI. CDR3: CASSPRKSSSEKLFF. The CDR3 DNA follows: TGTGCCAGCTCACCACGTAAATCCTCCAGCGAGAAACTGTTTTTT.